This T cell receptor beta chain was sequenced for a study of beta chain features in type 1 diabetes. The isolated RNA, all of it, was reverse transcribed, so expressed TCRB transcripts were what got sequenced. Profiled with immunoSEQ multiplex PCR; TCRdb holds only in-frame clones, not every one. The table lists 120,000 to 150,000 clones, about 10% of them singletons. V shed 5 bases and J shed 1 base, with 17 bases lying between them. From germline, CDR1 is SGHAT and CDR2 FQNNGV. The CDR3 covers 16 residues. The receptor's source is a man between 18 and 29 years old in good health. The chain carries TRBV11-2 and TRBJ1-2; weak D call: TRBD1 (5 bases). The specimen was naive CD4+ T cells from blood. The chain's CDR3 is CASSPGIGSVNYGYTF. CDR3 DNA sequence: TGTGCCAGCAGCCCAGGGATCGGCTCAGTTAACTATGGCTACACCTTC.